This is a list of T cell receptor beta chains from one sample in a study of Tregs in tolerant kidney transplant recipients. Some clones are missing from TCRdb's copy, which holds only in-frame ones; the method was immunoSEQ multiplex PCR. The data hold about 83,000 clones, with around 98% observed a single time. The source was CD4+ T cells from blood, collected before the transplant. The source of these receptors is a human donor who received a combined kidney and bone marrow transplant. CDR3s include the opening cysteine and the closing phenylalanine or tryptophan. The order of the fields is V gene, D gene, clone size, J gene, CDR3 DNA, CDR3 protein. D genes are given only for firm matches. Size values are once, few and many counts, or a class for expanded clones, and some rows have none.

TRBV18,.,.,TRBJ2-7,TGTGCCAGCTCACGTCAAAGGACAGAATTGACCTACGAGCAGTACTTC,CASSRQRTELTYEQYF
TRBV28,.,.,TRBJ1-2,TGTGCCAGCAGGTCCTCGGGGGAGGGTGGCTATGGCTACACCTTC,CASRSSGEGGYGYTF
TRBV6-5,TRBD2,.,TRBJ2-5,TGTGCCAGCAGTTACCAAACTACTAGCGGACGAGAGACCCAGTACTTC,CASSYQTTSGRETQYF
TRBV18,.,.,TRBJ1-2,TGTGCCAGCTCACCACCGTGGAGGGGTTACTATGGCTACACCTTC,CASSPPWRGYYGYTF
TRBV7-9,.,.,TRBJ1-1,TGTGCCAGCAGCTTTGGGGGGTACACTGAAGCTTTCTTT,CASSFGGYTEAFF
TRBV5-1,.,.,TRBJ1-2,TGCGCCAGCAGCAATGGAGCGGTTGGTGGCTACACCTTC,CASSNGAVGGYTF
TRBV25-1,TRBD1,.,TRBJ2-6,TGTGCCAGCAGTGAGCGACAGGGGGCGAGCTCTGGGGCCAACGTCCTGACTTTC,CASSERQGASSGANVLTF
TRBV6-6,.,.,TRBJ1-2,TGTGCCAGCAGTTACTCACGGGACACGATAATCTATGGCTACACCTTC,CASSYSRDTIIYGYTF
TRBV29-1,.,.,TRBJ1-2,TGCAGCGCCCCGGCGGCGGCCTATGGCTACACCTTC,CSAPAAAYGYTF
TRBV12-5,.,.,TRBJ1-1,TGTGCTAGTGGTTTGGTACAGATGTGGGCAGGCATGAACACTGAAGCTTTCTTT,CASGLVQMWAGMNTEAFF
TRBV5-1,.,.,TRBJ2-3,TGCGCCAGCAGCCCCGCACGGACTACCCCGCACACAGATACGCAGTATTTT,CASSPARTTPHTDTQYF
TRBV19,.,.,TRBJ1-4,TGTGCCAGTAGTAAACACCGGGACATTGGAACTAATGAAAAACTGTTTTTT,CASSKHRDIGTNEKLFF
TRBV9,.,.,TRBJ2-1,TGTGCCAGCAGCGTTGACCGGCGGAACCTCTCCTACAATGAGCAGTTCTTC,CASSVDRRNLSYNEQFF
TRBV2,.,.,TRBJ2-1,TGTGCCAGCAAGCGTATCTCCTACAATGAGCAGTTCTTC,CASKRISYNEQFF
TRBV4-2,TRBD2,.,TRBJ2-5,TGTGCCAGCAGCCAGGAAACTAGCGGGACCTACCTCCAAGAGACCCAGTACTTC,CASSQETSGTYLQETQYF
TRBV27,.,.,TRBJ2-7,TGTGCCAGCAGTACGGGACTTCACTCCTACGAGCAGTACTTC,CASSTGLHSYEQYF
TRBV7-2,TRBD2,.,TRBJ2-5,TGTGCCAGCAGCAAGGGACTAGCGGGGGGGAGGGAGACCCAGTACTTC,CASSKGLAGGRETQYF
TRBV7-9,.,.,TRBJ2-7,TGTGCCAGCAGCTTTGTCCCCGAGACAGCTTCCTACGAGCAGTACTTC,CASSFVPETASYEQYF
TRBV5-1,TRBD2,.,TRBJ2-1,TGCGCCAGCAGCTTGGGGCGACTAGCGGGAGGGAATGAGCAGTTCTTC,CASSLGRLAGGNEQFF
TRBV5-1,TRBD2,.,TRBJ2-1,TGCGCCAGCAGCATAGGACTAGCGGGGAGCTCCTACAATGAGCAGTTCTTC,CASSIGLAGSSYNEQFF
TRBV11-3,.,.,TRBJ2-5,TGTGCCAGCAGCTTGCCACGGTTCCAAGAGACCCAGTACTTC,CASSLPRFQETQYF
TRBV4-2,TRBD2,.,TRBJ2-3,TGTGCCAGCAGCCAAGCCATAATTGGACTAGCGGGGGGAGATACGCAGTATTTT,CASSQAIIGLAGGDTQYF
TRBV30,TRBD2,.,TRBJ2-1,TGTGCCTGGAGTGTAGGGACTAGCGGGGGGAGATACAATGAGCAGTTCTTC,CAWSVGTSGGRYNEQFF
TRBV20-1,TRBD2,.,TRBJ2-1,TGCAGTGCTAGTAGCGGGAGTTTGTTCTTC,CSASSGSLFF
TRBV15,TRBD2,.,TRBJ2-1,TGTGCCACCAGCAGAGGGACTAGCGGGGGAAATGAGCAGTTCTTC,CATSRGTSGGNEQFF
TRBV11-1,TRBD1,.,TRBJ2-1,TGTGCCAGCAGCTCCGATCGGACAGGGTTCGGGGTTGAGCAGTTCTTC,CASSSDRTGFGVEQFF
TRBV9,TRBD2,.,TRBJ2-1,TGTGCCAGCAGCCCGAGCGGGGGGGCTTACAATGAGCAGTTCTTC,CASSPSGGAYNEQFF
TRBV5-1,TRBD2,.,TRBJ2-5,TGCGCCAGCAGCTTGGGATCTGATAGCGGGAGTGGTGAGACCCAGTACTTC,CASSLGSDSGSGETQYF
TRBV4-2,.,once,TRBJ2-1,TGTGCCAGCAGCCAAGGACTAGATCCGCGAGATGAGCAGTTCTTC,CASSQGLDPRDEQFF
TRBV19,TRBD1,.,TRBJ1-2,TGTGCCAGTAGTATGGAGGACAGGGCGCCATTCAACTATGGCTACACCTTC,CASSMEDRAPFNYGYTF
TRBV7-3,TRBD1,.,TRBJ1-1,TGTGCCACCTCACAGGGGACGAACACTGAAGCTTTCTTT,CATSQGTNTEAFF
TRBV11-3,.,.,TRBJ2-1,TGTGCCAGCAGCTCCTTCAGGAACAATGAGCAGTTCTTC,CASSSFRNNEQFF
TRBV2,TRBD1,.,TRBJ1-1,TGTGCCAGCGGCAGGGGGGTCACTGAAGCTTTCTTT,CASGRGVTEAFF
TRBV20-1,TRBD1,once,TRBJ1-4,TGCAGTGCCCCCAGGGGGGAAAAACTGTTTTTT,CSAPRGEKLFF
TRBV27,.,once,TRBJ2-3,TGTGCCAGCAGTTTTAGGGGAAACACAGATACGCAGTATTTT,CASSFRGNTDTQYF
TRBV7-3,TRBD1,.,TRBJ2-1,TGTGCCAGCAGCTTACACCGGGACAGTTACAATCAGCAGTTCTTC,CASSLHRDSYNQQFF
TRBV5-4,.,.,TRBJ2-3,TGTGCCAGCAGCGCAACGGGATCCCTCACAGATACGCAGTATTTT,CASSATGSLTDTQYF
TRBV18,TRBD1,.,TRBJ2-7,TGTGCCAGCTCACCATTCAGACAGGGGGGCTACGAGCAGTACTTC,CASSPFRQGGYEQYF
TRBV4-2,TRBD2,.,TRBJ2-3,TGTGCCAGCAGCCAAAGACTAGCGGGAGGCACAGATACGCAGTATTTT,CASSQRLAGGTDTQYF
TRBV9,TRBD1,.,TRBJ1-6,TGTGCCAGCAGCGTAGGACAGGGCCGCAATTCACCCCTCCACTTT,CASSVGQGRNSPLHF
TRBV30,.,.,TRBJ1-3,TGTGCGTCGACCCAAGGGGGAGACACCATATATTTT,CASTQGGDTIYF
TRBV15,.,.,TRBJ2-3,TGTGCCACCTCCGAGCGGGCCACAGATACGCAGTATTTT,CATSERATDTQYF
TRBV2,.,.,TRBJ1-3,TGTGCCAGCAAGCGTCAAGGAAACACCATATATTTT,CASKRQGNTIYF
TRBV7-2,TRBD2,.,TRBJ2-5,TGTGCCAGCAGCTTACATCGGGGAGGGGAGACCCAGTACTTC,CASSLHRGGETQYF
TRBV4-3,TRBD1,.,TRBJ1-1,TGCGCCAGCAGCCAAGATGGGGCAGGGGGAACTGAAGCTTTCTTT,CASSQDGAGGTEAFF
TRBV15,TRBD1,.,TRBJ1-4,TGTGCCACCAGCAGAGGTTTGGGACAGGTCAATGAAAAACTGTTTTTT,CATSRGLGQVNEKLFF
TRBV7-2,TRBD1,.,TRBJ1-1,TGTGCCAGCAGCTTAGCAGGGGGCGCTGAAGCTTTCTTT,CASSLAGGAEAFF
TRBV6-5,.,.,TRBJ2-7,TGTGCCAGCATAGAAGGGGGGGCAGGCTCCTACGAGCAGTACTTC,CASIEGGAGSYEQYF
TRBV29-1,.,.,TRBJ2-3,TGCAGCGTTGATCACGAGGTTTCTAGCACAGATACGCAGTATTTT,CSVDHEVSSTDTQYF
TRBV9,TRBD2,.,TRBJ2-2,TGTGCCAGCAGCGCAATAGCGGGCCGGAACACCGGGGAGCTGTTTTTT,CASSAIAGRNTGELFF
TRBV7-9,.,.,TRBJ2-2,TGTGCCAGCAGCTTGTGGATAGCGGCGAACACCGGGGAGCTGTTTTTT,CASSLWIAANTGELFF
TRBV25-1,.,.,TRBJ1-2,TGTGCCAGCAGTGAATTCGGAGGTTTTGGTGGCTACACCTTC,CASSEFGGFGGYTF